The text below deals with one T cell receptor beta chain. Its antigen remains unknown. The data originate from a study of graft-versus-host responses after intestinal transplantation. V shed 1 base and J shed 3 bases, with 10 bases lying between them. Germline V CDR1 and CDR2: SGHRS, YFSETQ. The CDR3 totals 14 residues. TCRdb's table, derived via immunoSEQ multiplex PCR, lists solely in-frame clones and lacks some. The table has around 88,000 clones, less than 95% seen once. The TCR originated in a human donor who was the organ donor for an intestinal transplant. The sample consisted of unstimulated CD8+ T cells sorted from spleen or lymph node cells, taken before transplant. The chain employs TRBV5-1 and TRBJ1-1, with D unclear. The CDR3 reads CASSLWVSDTEAFF. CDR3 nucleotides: TGCGCCAGCAGCTTGTGGGTATCAGACACTGAAGCTTTCTTT.